The clone carrying this T cell receptor (beta chain) counts as medium-sized. No antigen is known for it. MiXCR, applied by TCRdb to the 5' RACE reads, yields one record per CDR3 protein. Of about 2,600 distinct CDR3 sequences listed, 7.4% were seen once; the top ten hold 8.5% to 10%. The data stem from a study of spatial heterogeneity in lung cancer. Whole-study context: From matched bulk RNA-seq came a T cell module score, which showed a strong correlation with TCR transcript counts in tumor regions. Study-wide results and limits: For expanded intratumoral alpha and beta TCRs, counts tracked tumor mutation counts.

Germline assignment: CDR1 SNHLY and CDR2 FYNNEI. The CDR3 spans 12 residues. J gave up 7 bases and V 10 bases, and 6 bases lay outside the gene matches. The time point was: sample taken at primary tumor resection. 72 TRACERx patients with early, untreated non-small cell lung cancer donated samples. The study sequenced unsorted whole RNA from tumor, nontumor lung or frozen PBMC. Sequenced here: lung tumor tissue, sampled at surgery. This chain joins TRBV2 and TRBJ1-5; TRBD1 matches 8 bases. This clonotype originated in a female donor with early-stage non-small cell lung cancer. The CDR3 here is CATGQGEQPQHF. The DNA for the CDR3 is TGTGCCACCGGACAGGGTGAGCAGCCCCAGCATTTT. The variable domain in full, completed from reference TRBV2 and TRBJ1-5, reads EPEVTQTPSHQVTQMGQEVILRCVPISNHLYFYWYRQILGQKVEFLVSFYNNEISEKSEIFDDQFSVERPDGSNFTLKIRSTKLEDSAMYFCATGQGEQPQHFGDGTRLSIL.